This record covers a single T cell receptor (beta chain). These data come from a study of blood T cell repertoires in COVID-19. Study as a whole: The United States, Italy and Spain supplied acute and convalescent COVID-19 samples.

Authors' methods: Estimation of nucleated cell counts relied on the amplification of reference gene primers. Sequencing was performed with immunoSEQ multiplex PCR; in TCRdb, only in-frame clones are kept and a portion is missing. Clonal size and the V and J genes are those of that table, whereas D and trimming came from the DNA. The sample lists 100,000 to 120,000 clones; just over 70% were seen once. Germline CDR1 SGHAT, CDR2 FQNNGV. The CDR3 has 15 amino acids. Deletions cut 0 bases from V and 3 bases from J, with 12 bases between. The chain employs TRBV11-2 and TRBJ2-7; D might be TRBD2 (6 bases). The TCR was taken from a woman between 35 and 50 years old with acute or convalescent COVID-19. The specimen sequenced was peripheral blood. The CDR3 region has the DNA TGTGCCAGCAGCTTAGATCGCGGGGATCACTACGAGCAGTACTTC. Protein product: CASSLDRGDHYEQYF.